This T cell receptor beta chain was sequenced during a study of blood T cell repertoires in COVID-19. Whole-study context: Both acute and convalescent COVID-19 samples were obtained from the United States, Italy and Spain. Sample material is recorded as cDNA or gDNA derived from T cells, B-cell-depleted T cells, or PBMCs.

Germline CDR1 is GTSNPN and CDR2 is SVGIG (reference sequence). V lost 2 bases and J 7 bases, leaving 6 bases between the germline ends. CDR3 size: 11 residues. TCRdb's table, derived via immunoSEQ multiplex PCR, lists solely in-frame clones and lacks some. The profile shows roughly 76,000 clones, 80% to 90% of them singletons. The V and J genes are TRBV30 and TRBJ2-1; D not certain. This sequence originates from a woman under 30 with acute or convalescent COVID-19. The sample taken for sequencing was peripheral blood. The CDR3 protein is CAWSYLNEQFF. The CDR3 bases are TGTGCCTGGAGTTATTTAAATGAGCAGTTCTTC.